What follows are 21 T cell receptor beta chains derived from one specimen sequenced in a study of blood T cell repertoires in COVID-19. Produced via immunoSEQ multiplex PCR; TCRdb's table is partial and in-frame only. The top ten clones hold about 3.9% of a sample with 300,000 to 450,000 clones, roughly nine tenths of them seen once. The sequenced sample consisted of peripheral blood. The receptors shown here come from a woman aged 55-75 years with COVID-19, enrolled during active disease.

This chain joins TRBV5-8 and TRBJ1-4, with 7 bases aligning to TRBD1. The CDR3 has 13 residues. V shed 4 bases, J shed 7 bases, and the junction held 4 bases outside the gene matches. Germline V gene data show CDR1 as SGHTS and CDR2 as YDEGEE. CDR3 amino acids: CASSADRIEKLFF. CDR3 coding DNA: TGTGCCAGCAGCGCGGACAGGATTGAAAAACTGTTTTTT. Together with reference TRBV5-8 and TRBJ1-4, the CDR3 gives the full variable domain: EAGVTQSPTHLIKTRGQQATLRCSPISGHTSVYWYQQALGLGLQFLLWYDEGEERNRGNFPPRFSGRQFPNYSSELNVNALELEDSALYLCASSADRIEKLFFGSGTQLSVL.

The chain uses TRBV19 and TRBJ1-1, with 7 bases fitting TRBD1. CDR3 length: 13 residues. Germline V gene sequence: CDR1 LNHDA, CDR2 SQIVND (reference sequence). The V and J ends lost 3 bases and 6 bases, in that order; junction bases with no gene match: 4. Here the CDR3 reads CASSIQGVSEAFF. The CDR3, as DNA: TGTGCCAGTAGTATCCAGGGGGTCTCTGAAGCTTTCTTT.

This clone was detected only once. The gene calls are TRBV28 and TRBJ2-1; 16 bases are shared with TRBD2. The CDR3 covers 15 residues. Germline V gives CDR1 MDHEN, CDR2 SYDVKM. The junction had 5 bases not matched to a gene; V was cut back by 8 bases and J by 7 bases. The CDR3 coding sequence is TGTGCCAGCGGGACTAGCGGGGGGGCTCTAAATGAGCAGTTCTTC. Translating it yields CASGTSGGALNEQFF.

This clone was observed once. V gene TRBV5-1 combines with J gene TRBJ2-2; 7 bases line up with TRBD2. The CDR3 consists of 16 residues. V dropped 3 bases and J dropped 0; count of bases not matched to a gene: 5. Germline V CDR1 and CDR2: SGHRS, YFSETQ. Here the CDR3 reads CASSSTGTTNTGELFF. DNA for the CDR3: TGCGCCAGCAGCTCTACCGGGACTACGAACACCGGGGAGCTGTTTTTT.

The chain joins TRBV6-6 to TRBJ1-5; 9 bases are a match to TRBD1. With V trimmed by 2 bases and J by 7 bases, 3 bases remained unmatched. This CDR3 has 14 amino acids. Germline V gives CDR1 MNHNY, CDR2 SVGAGI (reference sequence). Written as DNA, the CDR3 is TGTGCCAGCAGTTACGGGACAGGGATCCAGCCCCAGCATTTT. Its translation: CASSYGTGIQPQHF.

The CDR3 spells CASSGAGGFDTQYF. CDR3 coding DNA: TGTGCCAGCAGCGGAGCGGGGGGGTTCGATACGCAGTATTTT. The chain joins TRBV9 to TRBJ2-3; the match to TRBD2 covers 10 bases. The CDR3 covers 14 residues. CDR1 is SGDLS and CDR2 is YYNGEE in the germline V gene. J was trimmed by 6 bases and V by 3 bases; bases with no gene match: 4.

V gene TRBV4-1 combines with J gene TRBJ1-3, with D unresolved. Per the germline V gene, CDR1 is MGHRA and CDR2 is YSYEKL. The V gene lost 3 bases and the J gene lost 2 bases, with 8 bases spanning the gap. The CDR3 sequence is 14 residues long. CDR3 sequence reads: CASSHSSPGNTIYF. CDR3 bases: TGCGCCAGCAGCCACAGTTCTCCTGGAAACACCATATATTTT.

CDR3 protein: CASRTGLNTEAFF. DNA for the CDR3: TGTGCCAGCAGGACAGGATTGAACACTGAAGCTTTCTTT. The chain uses TRBV2 and TRBJ1-1, with a tentative D call TRBD1 (6 bases). Trimming shortened V by 6 bases and J by 0 bases, and 8 bases separated the two germline ends. The CDR3 is 13 amino acids. Germline V gene sequence: CDR1 SNHLY, CDR2 FYNNEI.

The chain combines TRBV5-1 with TRBJ2-2, with 7 positions matching TRBD1. CDR1 and CDR2 from the germline V gene are SGHRS and YFSETQ. The CDR3 spans 15 residues. With V trimmed by 3 bases and J by 4 bases, 6 bases remained unmatched. This CDR3 reads CASSSRQGSTGELFF. CDR3 sequence (DNA): TGCGCCAGCAGCTCCCGACAGGGAAGCACCGGGGAGCTGTTTTTT. The full variable domain, in which reference TRBV5-1 and TRBJ2-2 provide the parts outside the CDR3, is KAGVTQTPRYLIKTRGQQVTLSCSPISGHRSVSWYQQTPGQGLQFLFEYFSETQRNKGNFPGRFSGRQFSNSRSEMNVSTLELGDSALYLCASSSRQGSTGELFFGEGSRLTVL.

The rearrangement joins TRBV7-9 to TRBJ1-2; perhaps TRBD1 as D (5 bases). CDR1 and CDR2 (germline): SEHNR, FQNEAQ (reference sequence). CDR3 length: 16 amino acids. Trimming left V 5 bases short and J 4 bases short, with 20 bases between. CDR3 sequence (DNA): TGTGCCAGCAGCCCAAGAGCAGGGAGGCTCTCCTATGGCTACACCTTC. Encoded protein: CASSPRAGRLSYGYTF.

The genes are TRBV30 and TRBJ1-1, with no clear D. Per germline, CDR1 GTSNPN and CDR2 SVGIG (reference sequence). This CDR3 comprises 13 residues. The V gene lost 0 bases and the J gene lost 11 bases, with 16 bases spanning the gap. CDR3 in amino acids: CAWSVHENWAAFF. CDR3 nucleotide sequence: TGTGCCTGGAGTGTGCACGAGAACTGGGCGGCTTTCTTT.

CDR3 amino acids: CASTRSGTGGRGYTF. Here the CDR3 DNA reads TGTGCCAGCACCCGTTCGGGGACAGGGGGCCGTGGCTACACCTTC. V gene TRBV6-5 combines with J gene TRBJ1-2; 12 positions match TRBD1. This CDR3 spans 15 amino acids. V shed 7 bases, J shed 7 bases, and the junction held 10 bases outside the gene matches. The germline V gene has CDR1 MNHEY and CDR2 SVGAGI.

The chain combines TRBV30 with TRBJ1-5; D unclear. CDR1 and CDR2 (germline): GTSNPN, SVGIG (reference sequence). With 3 bases removed from V and 2 bases from J, the gap between germline ends came to 17 bases. This CDR3 has 16 amino acids. The CDR3 spells CAWRGREALGNQPQHF. The CDR3 DNA is TGTGCCTGGAGGGGAAGGGAGGCTTTGGGCAATCAGCCCCAGCATTTT.

The gene calls are TRBV27 and TRBJ1-3, with D perhaps TRBD1 (5 bases). The V and J ends lost 0 bases and 2 bases respectively, with 5 bases between them. CDR3 size: 14 residues. Germline V gives CDR1 MNHEY, CDR2 SMNVEV (reference sequence). CDR3 nucleotides: TGTGCCAGCAGTTTATCAGGGGCTGGAAACACCATATATTTT. Protein sequence: CASSLSGAGNTIYF.

This clone was counted once. The same CDR3 also results from other DNA sequences found in this sample. The chain carries TRBV7-3 and TRBJ1-2; D not resolved. With 6 bases removed from V and 7 bases from J, the gap between germline ends came to 18 bases. This CDR3 region has 14 residues. The germline V gene encodes CDR1 SGHTA and CDR2 FQGTGA. The CDR3 protein is CASSLAGGASGYTF. In DNA, the CDR3 is TGTGCCAGCAGTCTCGCGGGAGGCGCGTCTGGCTACACCTTC.

This chain uses TRBV4-1 with TRBJ1-2, with TRBD1 identical over 7 bases. The V gene end was trimmed by 0 bases and the J gene end by 4 bases; junction bases not matched to a gene: 11. Germline loops: CDR1 MGHRA, CDR2 YSYEKL. This CDR3 is built from 17 residues. CDR3 protein: CASSQDANRAGGYGYTF. DNA of the CDR3: TGCGCCAGCAGCCAAGATGCAAACAGGGCAGGGGGCTATGGCTACACCTTC.

The rearrangement uses TRBV28 and TRBJ2-5; perhaps TRBD2 as D (5 bases). The CDR3 spans 17 residues. V lost 5 bases and J 2 bases, leaving 21 bases between the germline ends. Germline assignment: CDR1 MDHEN and CDR2 SYDVKM. The CDR3 DNA is TGTGCCAGCAGTCCGCTACCCACGGGAACAGTGCAAGAGACCCAGTACTTC. Translation gives CASSPLPTGTVQETQYF.

The rearrangement uses TRBV30 and TRBJ1-5, with no clear D. Trimming shortened V by 1 base and J by 5 bases, and 9 bases separated the two germline ends. This CDR3 has 13 residues. The germline V gene encodes CDR1 GTSNPN and CDR2 SVGIG (reference sequence). The CDR3 DNA sequence: TGTGCCTGGAGTGGGCAGTCTTATCAGCCCCAGCATTTT. Amino acids: CAWSGQSYQPQHF.

The chain joins TRBV5-5 to TRBJ1-6; 9 bases map to TRBD1. The germline CDR1 and CDR2 sequences are SGHKS and YYEKEE (reference sequence). V gave up 5 bases and J gave up 11 bases; unmatched junction bases: 17. The CDR3 covers 17 residues. The CDR3 is CASSSPPTGQGVAPLHF. DNA for the CDR3: TGTGCCAGCAGTTCCCCTCCTACGGGACAGGGTGTTGCACCCCTCCACTTT.

The chain links TRBV5-1 to TRBJ1-2; TRBD1 might be the D (6 bases). V gave up 4 bases and J gave up 6 bases, with 13 bases separating them. Germline CDR1 reads SGHRS; CDR2 reads YFSETQ. The CDR3 contains 13 residues. The CDR3 loop is CASSIHRADGYTF. In DNA, the CDR3 is TGCGCCAGCAGCATCCACAGGGCAGATGGCTACACCTTC.

The chain joins TRBV11-3 to TRBJ2-3; 8 bases map to TRBD2. The CDR3 is 15 residues long. The J segment lost 4 bases and the V segment lost 3 bases, leaving 6 bases of the junction unmatched. Germline assignment: CDR1 SGHNT and CDR2 YENEEA. Written as DNA, the CDR3 is TGTGCCAGCAGCTTCGGGGGGGCAAGGGCAGATACGCAGTATTTT. Protein product: CASSFGGARADTQYF.